Listed below are T cell receptor beta chains from one sample, sequenced in a study of T cells in Graves' hyperthyroidism and ophthalmopathy. Via MiXCR, TCRdb re-called the multiplex PCR reads, giving one row per CDR3 protein. Of under 40,000 distinct CDR3 sequences in the sample, around half are singletons; the top ten hold 17%. The specimen sequenced was blood. These receptors were collected from a man aged 35 to 55 with Graves' ophthalmopathy. Each CDR3 is given with its conserved first and last residue. The D gene is left open where the match is weak. Clone size is stated in some rows and not others, as once, few, many or a class when expanded.

V gene	D gene	clone size	J gene	CDR3 protein	CDR3 DNA
TRBV28	NA	many	TRBJ2-1	CASQVGEREQFF	TGTGCCAGCCAGGTGGGAGAGCGTGAGCAGTTCTTC
TRBV28	NA	many	TRBJ2-2	CASSSPPRQRSTGELFF	TGTGCCAGCAGTTCCCCACCGAGGCAGAGGTCGACCGGGGAGCTGTTTTTT
TRBV7-2	NA	NA	TRBJ1-1	CASSLAHAPTEAFF	TGTGCCAGCAGCTTAGCGCATGCCCCCACTGAAGCTTTCTTT
TRBV28	NA	many	TRBJ1-4	CASSFLMGKLFF	TGTGCCAGCAGTTTTCTGATGGGGAAACTGTTTTTT
TRBV9	NA	many	TRBJ1-6	CASSTGTRWDSPLHF	TGTGCCAGCAGCACCGGGACCCGGTGGGATTCACCCCTCCACTTT
TRBV6-6	NA	many	TRBJ2-6	CASRTRDSGANVLTF	TGTGCCAGCAGGACAAGAGACTCTGGGGCCAACGTCCTGACTTTC
TRBV20-1	NA	medium-sized	TRBJ2-1	CSARDLDNEQFF	TGCAGTGCTAGAGATCTGGACAATGAGCAGTTCTTC
TRBV5-1	TRBD1	many	TRBJ2-2	CASSPGTGPGELFF	TGCGCCAGCAGCCCCGGGACAGGGCCCGGGGAGCTGTTTTTT
TRBV10-1	NA	NA	TRBJ2-7	CASSEAQTYEQYF	TGCGCCAGCAGTGAGGCACAGACCTACGAGCAGTACTTC
TRBV29-1	NA	NA	TRBJ1-2	CSVESWGIGGYTF	TGCAGCGTTGAATCTTGGGGGATTGGTGGCTACACCTTC
TRBV6-5	TRBD1	NA	TRBJ2-1	CASRSKGQAYNEQFF	TGTGCCAGCAGGTCAAAGGGACAGGCTTACAATGAGCAGTTCTTC
TRBV2	TRBD2	NA	TRBJ2-7	CASSEARGATNEQYF	TGTGCCAGCAGTGAAGCGCGGGGGGCTACCAACGAGCAGTACTTC
TRBV19	NA	many	TRBJ2-3	CASSPSRGADTQYF	TGTGCCAGTAGTCCCTCGCGGGGCGCAGATACGCAGTATTTT
TRBV5-1	NA	many	TRBJ2-7	CASAPSPSRNYEQYF	TGCGCCAGCGCGCCCTCCCCCTCTAGAAACTACGAGCAGTACTTC
TRBV20-1	NA	NA	TRBJ2-3	CSASGSTDTQYF	TGCAGTGCCAGCGGGAGCACAGATACGCAGTATTTT
TRBV7-7	TRBD2	medium-sized	TRBJ2-7	CASSSRGLAYEQYF	TGTGCTAGCAGCTCTCGCGGACTAGCCTACGAGCAGTACTTC
TRBV20-1	NA	NA	TRBJ2-7	CSARSGEQYF	TGCAGTGCTAGATCTGGGGAGCAGTACTTC
TRBV7-3	TRBD2	many	TRBJ2-3	CASSLMGGGAFTDTQYF	TGTGCCAGCAGCTTAATGGGCGGGGGTGCTTTCACAGATACGCAGTATTTT
TRBV7-7	TRBD2	few	TRBJ2-3	CASSPVTPRRGSVNTQYF	TGTGCCAGCTCACCCGTTACCCCCCGGCGGGGGTCGGTGAATACGCAGTATTTT
TRBV19	NA	NA	TRBJ2-2	CASSLRGSTGELFF	TGTGCCAGTAGTCTCCGGGGATCCACCGGGGAGCTGTTTTTT
TRBV2	NA	few	TRBJ2-7	CASTGRQDRLEQHF	TGTGCCAGCACTGGGAGACAGGATAGGCTGGAGCAGCACTTC
TRBV5-1	NA	NA	TRBJ1-5	CASSVQAGRDQPQHF	TGCGCCAGCAGCGTACAAGCGGGGAGGGATCAGCCCCAGCATTTT
TRBV30	TRBD2	few	TRBJ2-3	CAWSPYRGTSGSSDTQYF	TGTGCCTGGAGTCCCTATCGGGGGACTAGCGGGAGTAGCGATACGCAGTATTTT
TRBV11-1	NA	NA	TRBJ1-6	CASSVRGSNSPLHF	TGTGCCAGCTCGGTGCGGGGAAGTAATTCACCCCTCCACTTT